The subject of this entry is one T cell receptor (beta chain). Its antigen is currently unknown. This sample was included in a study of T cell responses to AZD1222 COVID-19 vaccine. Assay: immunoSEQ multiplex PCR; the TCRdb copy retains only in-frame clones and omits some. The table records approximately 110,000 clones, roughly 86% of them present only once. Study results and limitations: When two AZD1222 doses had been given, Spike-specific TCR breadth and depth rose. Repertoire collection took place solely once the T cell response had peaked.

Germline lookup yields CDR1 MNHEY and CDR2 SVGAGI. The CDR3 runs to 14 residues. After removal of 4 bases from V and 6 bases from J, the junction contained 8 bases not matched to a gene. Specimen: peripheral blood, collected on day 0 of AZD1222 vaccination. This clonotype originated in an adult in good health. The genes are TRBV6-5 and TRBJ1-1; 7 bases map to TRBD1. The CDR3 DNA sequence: TGTGCCAGCAGTTCGATGACAGGGTGGGCTGAAGCTTTCTTT. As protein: CASSSMTGWAEAFF.